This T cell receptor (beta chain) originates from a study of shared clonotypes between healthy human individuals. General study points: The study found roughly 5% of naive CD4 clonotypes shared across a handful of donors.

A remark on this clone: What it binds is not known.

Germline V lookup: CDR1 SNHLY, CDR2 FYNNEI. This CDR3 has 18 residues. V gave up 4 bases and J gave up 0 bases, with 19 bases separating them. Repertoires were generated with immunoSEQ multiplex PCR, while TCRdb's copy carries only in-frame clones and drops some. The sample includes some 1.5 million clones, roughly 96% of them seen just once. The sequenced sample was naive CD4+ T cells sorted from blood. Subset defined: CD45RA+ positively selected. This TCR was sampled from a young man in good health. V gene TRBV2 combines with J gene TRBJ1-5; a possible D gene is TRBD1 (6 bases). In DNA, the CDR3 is TGTGCCAGCAGTGTAGGGACCGGACAGCCACATAGCAATCAGCCCCAGCATTTT. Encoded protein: CASSVGTGQPHSNQPQHF.